These 18 T cell receptor beta chains were all obtained from the same sample, sequenced in a study of tumor-infiltrating lymphocytes in primary liver carcinoma. Total RNA and DNA came together from around 20-30 mg of bulk tissue without cell sorting. With a constant-region primer, TCR beta cDNA was made from approximately 450 ng of total RNA. Libraries of TCR beta came from three nested multiplex PCR rounds with slightly modified ARM-PCR. TRBV1-TRBV30 forward and Cbeta reverse primers drove the first two approximately 10-cycle rounds. TCRdb reprocessed the multiplex PCR reads via MiXCR and lists one record per CDR3 protein. The sample lists approximately 30,000 distinct CDR3 sequences; less than 75% were seen once. The sequenced material came from liver tumor tissue from sampling region 3. The subset denotes: tumor region T3, left-lateral pole. All receptors derive from a woman aged 25 to 45 with primary liver carcinoma and hepatitis B virus infection.

V gene TRBV7-3 combines with J gene TRBJ2-2, with no clear D. Germline V gene lookup returns CDR1 SGHTA and CDR2 FQGTGA. CDR3 length: 13 residues. The CDR3 sequence: CARSLIEPGELFF. The CDR3 DNA sequence: TGTGCAAGAAGCTTGATAGAACCCGGGGAGCTGTTTTTT.

To note about this clonotype: Because it lacks the conserved phenylalanine or tryptophan at the end, this CDR3 is likely a read error. The V gene is TRBV6-5, the J gene TRBJ2-7; D is undetermined. The CDR3 loop spans 15 amino acids. Germline CDR1 reads MNHEY; CDR2 reads SVGAGI. V was shortened by 2 bases and J by 9 bases, with 20 bases between the two germline ends. The DNA of the CDR3 is TGTGCCAGCAGTTACAAGGAGAGCAGCTCCTATGGGCAGTACTAC. The encoded protein is CASSYKESSSYGQYY.

Turning to this clonotype: One end of the junction fails to match germline, which may point to a read error. The CDR3 reads CACRVSGPGTEAFF. As DNA, the CDR3 is TGTGCCTGCAGAGTCTCAGGGCCCGGAACTGAAGCTTTCTTT. The chain is built from TRBV28 and TRBJ1-1; the D gene is possibly TRBD1 (5 bases). Looked up from germline, CDR1 is MDHEN and CDR2 is SYDVKM. There are 14 residues in the CDR3.

The rearrangement links TRBV29-1 to TRBJ1-1; TRBD1 matches 7 bases. The CDR3 covers 12 residues. Germline V lookup: CDR1 SQVTM, CDR2 ANQGSEA. CDR3 sequence: CSIKTGSTEAFF. For the CDR3, the DNA is TGCAGTATCAAGACAGGGAGCACTGAAGCTTTCTTT.

Notes on this clonotype: Germline is not matched at one junction end, which may reflect a read error. The chain uses TRBV4-3 and TRBJ1-4; maybe TRBD1 (5 bases). This CDR3 has 15 amino acids. The V gene's germline CDR1 is LGHNA and CDR2 YSLEER. CDR3 loop: CASSLRGRVGTKLFF. The DNA of the CDR3 is TGCGCAAGCAGCCTTAGAGGCCGGGTGGGGACAAAACTGTTTTTT.

On this clonotype: No conserved phenylalanine or tryptophan is present at the end of the CDR3, so a read error is the likely explanation. The limits of the CDR3 on the DNA are not certain, so only TCRdb's listed CDR3 is given. The V and J genes are TRBV12-3 or TRBV12-4 and TRBJ2-2; the listed D gene, TRBD1, was not tested against the DNA. 15 amino acids form the CDR3, both terminal residues included. This CDR3 is CVSSSTGGITGELIS.

To note about this clonotype: Relative to the germline gene, one junction end is altered; a read error may explain this. This sequence joins TRBV25-1 and TRBJ2-2, with D uncertain. This CDR3 is built from 16 residues. The germline gives CDR1 MGHDK, CDR2 SYGVNS. In nucleotides, the CDR3 is TGTGCCCTTCATGGCGCCTCGTCGCCTTACACCGGGCAGCTGTCTTTT. This translates into CALHGASSPYTGQLSF.

J is TRBJ2-1 and V is TRBV11-1; D is perhaps TRBD1 (5 bases). Germline-derived CDR1 and CDR2 are SGHAT and FQDESV (reference sequence). Trimming left V 9 bases short and J 7 bases short, with 13 bases between. This CDR3 contains 12 residues. The DNA of the CDR3 is TGTGCCAGAAGACTTGACAGAAATGAGCAGTTCTTC. This sequence encodes CARRLDRNEQFF.

Regarding this clonotype: The junction differs from germline at one of its ends, possibly a read error. CDR3 nucleotides: TGTGCCAACAGCTCGGACAGGGGCAATGAGCAGTTCTTC. The encoded protein is CANSSDRGNEQFF. The V gene is TRBV5-8, the J gene TRBJ2-1; 9 bases align to TRBD1. Germline-derived CDR1 and CDR2 are SGHTS and YDEGEE. The CDR3 has 13 residues.

A remark on this clonotype: One junction end disagrees with the germline gene, perhaps due to a read error. CDR3 DNA: TGCGCCAGCAACCCGTCCCCAGACCATTCCTACTATGAGCAGTTCTTC. The encoded protein is CASNPSPDHSYYEQFF. The chain has TRBV5-1 and TRBJ2-1; D is unresolved. The CDR3 contains 16 residues. Germline V gives CDR1 SGHRS, CDR2 YFSETQ.

Details on this clonotype: As the CDR3 is not closed by the conserved phenylalanine or tryptophan, this likely results from a read error. This sequence joins TRBV28 and TRBJ2-3; D gene unclear. This CDR3 is built from 13 residues. Germline CDR1 reads MDHEN; CDR2 reads SYDVKM. For the CDR3, the DNA is TGTGCCAGCAGTTTTATCAGCGCTGATAGGCAGTATCTT. The encoded protein is CASSFISADRQYL.

With regard to this clonotype: Relative to the germline gene, one junction end is altered; a read error may explain this. The chain recombines TRBV14 with TRBJ2-3; D gene uncertain. CDR1 and CDR2 (germline): SGHDN, FVKESK. There are 13 residues in the CDR3. CDR3 residues: CGSSRQYIDTQYF. Written as DNA, the CDR3 is TGTGGCAGCAGCCGACAATACATAGATACGCAGTATTTT.

About this clonotype: The germline gene is not matched at one end of the junction; a read error may be the cause. The CDR3 loop reads CATSLAGQLGNTDTQYF. The CDR3 region has the DNA TGTGCCACCAGCTTAGCCGGCCAGTTGGGGAACACAGATACGCAGTATTTT. The chain employs TRBV7-8 and TRBJ2-3; D gene unclear. The CDR3 runs 17 residues. CDR1 and CDR2 (germline): SGHVS, FQNEAQ.

In the case of this clonotype: As the CDR3 is not closed by the conserved phenylalanine or tryptophan, this likely results from a read error. The CDR3 reads CASSHRTQARYSGANVLTS. CDR3 nucleotides: TGTGCCAGCAGTCACCGGACACAGGCCCGGTACTCTGGGGCCAACGTCCTGACTTCC. The chain combines TRBV6-5 with TRBJ2-6; possibly TRBD1 for D (5 bases). This CDR3 contains 19 residues. CDR1 and CDR2 from the germline V gene are MNHEY and SVGAGI. V lost 5 bases and J lost 0, with 20 bases in between.

Comment on this clonotype: At one end, the junction sequence differs from germline, possibly due to a read error. This sequence joins TRBV4-3 and TRBJ2-1; D ambiguous. The length of the CDR3 is 16 residues. Germline V gene lookup returns CDR1 LGHNA and CDR2 YSLEER. CDR3 DNA sequence: TGCGCCGGCAGCCAAGATGCTGGAAGCTCCTACAATGAGCAGCTCTTC. Translating gives CAGSQDAGSSYNEQLF.

As concerns this clonotype: This may stem from a read error, because a much larger clone lies one nucleotide away. This rearrangement joins TRBV11-1 to TRBJ2-7; D not resolved. This CDR3 spans 11 amino acids. Germline assignment: CDR1 SGHAT and CDR2 FQDESV (reference sequence). The CDR3 coding sequence is TGTGCCAGCAGGATTCCCTACAAGCAGTACTTC. This codes for CASRIPYKQYF.

This clonotype was counted only a few times. The genes are TRBV7-8 and TRBJ1-5, with D possibly TRBD1 on 5 matching bases. CDR3 length: 17 amino acids. Germline CDR1 SGHVS, CDR2 FQNEAQ. Between the trimmed V and J ends, which lost 5 bases and 2 bases, there was a span of 19 bases. CDR3 sequence (DNA): TGTGCCAGCAGCGCCCTATTGGGGCGAGTGGGCAATCAGCCCCAGCATTTT. Its translation: CASSALLGRVGNQPQHF.

CDR3 sequence reads: CASSVPGSHETQYF. As DNA, the CDR3 is TGTGCCAGCAGCGTACCAGGCTCACACGAGACCCAGTACTTC. The chain uses TRBV12-3 or TRBV12-4 and TRBJ2-5; D gene ambiguous. The CDR3 loop spans 14 amino acids. Trimming left V 6 bases short and J 5 bases short, with 16 bases between.